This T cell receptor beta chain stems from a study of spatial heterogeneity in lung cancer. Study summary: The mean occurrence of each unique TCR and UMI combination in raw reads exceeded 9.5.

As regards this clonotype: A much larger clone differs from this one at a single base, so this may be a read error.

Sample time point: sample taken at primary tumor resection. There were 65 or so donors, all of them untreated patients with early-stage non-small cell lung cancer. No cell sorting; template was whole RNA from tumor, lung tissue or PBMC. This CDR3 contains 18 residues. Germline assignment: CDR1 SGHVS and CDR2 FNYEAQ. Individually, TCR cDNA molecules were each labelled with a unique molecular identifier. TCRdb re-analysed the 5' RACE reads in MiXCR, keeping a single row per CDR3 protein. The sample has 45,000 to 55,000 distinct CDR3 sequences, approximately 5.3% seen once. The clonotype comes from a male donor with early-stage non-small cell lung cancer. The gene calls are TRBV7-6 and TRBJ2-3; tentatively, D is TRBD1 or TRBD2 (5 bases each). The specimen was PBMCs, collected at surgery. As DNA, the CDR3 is TGTGCCAGAAGCTTAGGGCTTCCGGGACCCCTAGGGGCAGATACGCAGTATTTT. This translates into CARSLGLPGPLGADTQYF. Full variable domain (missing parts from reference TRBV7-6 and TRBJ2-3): GAGVSQSPRYKVTKRGQDVALRCDPISGHVSLYWYRQALGQGPEFLTYFNYEAQQDKSGLPNDRFSAERPEGSISTLTIQRTEQRDSAMYRCARSLGLPGPLGADTQYFGPGTRLTVL.